This T cell receptor beta chain came from a study of PD-L1 blockade in urothelial cancer. Study context: Male sex and bladder-origin urothelial cancer were recorded for about 90% of the roughly 30 patients. Study findings and constraints: When measured at 3 weeks, tumor-associated blood clones expanded more in durable-benefit patients.

CDR3 size: 16 residues. Germline CDR1 is SGHNT and CDR2 is YYREEE (reference sequence). Trimming took 4 bases from V and 4 from J; bases not matched to a gene: 8. Notes on this clone: Antigen unknown.

Into every PCR, synthetic TCR analog templates were spiked. Libraries were prepared by immunoSEQ multiplex PCR; TCRdb keeps only in-frame clonotypes and omits some of them. The sample carries 50,000 to 55,000 clones, about 82% recorded once. Time point: pretreatment peripheral blood. The chain couples TRBV5-4 to TRBJ1-2, with 12 bases that match TRBD1. Source: PBMCs, taken around atezolizumab (anti-PD-L1) treatment. This receptor was taken from a man aged 60 to 69 with urothelial cancer. CDR3 DNA: TGTGCCAGCAGCCCGGGACAGGGGGCGCAAAGCTATGGCTACACCTTC. Its protein product is CASSPGQGAQSYGYTF.